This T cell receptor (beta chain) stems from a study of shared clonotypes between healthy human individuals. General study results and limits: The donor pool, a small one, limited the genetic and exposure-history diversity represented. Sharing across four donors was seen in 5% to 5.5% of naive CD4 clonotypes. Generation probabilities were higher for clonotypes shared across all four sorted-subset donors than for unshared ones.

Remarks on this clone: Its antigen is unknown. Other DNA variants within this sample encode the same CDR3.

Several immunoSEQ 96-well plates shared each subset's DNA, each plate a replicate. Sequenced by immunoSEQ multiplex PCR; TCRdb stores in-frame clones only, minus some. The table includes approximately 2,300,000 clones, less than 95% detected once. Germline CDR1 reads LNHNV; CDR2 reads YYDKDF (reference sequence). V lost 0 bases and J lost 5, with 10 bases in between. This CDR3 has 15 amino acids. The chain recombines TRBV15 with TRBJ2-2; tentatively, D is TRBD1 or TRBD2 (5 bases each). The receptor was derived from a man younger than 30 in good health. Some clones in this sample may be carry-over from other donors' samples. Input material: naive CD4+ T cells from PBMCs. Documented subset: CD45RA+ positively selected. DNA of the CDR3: TGTGCCACCAGCAGAGATCGTGGGGGTACCGGGGAGCTGTTTTTT. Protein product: CATSRDRGGTGELFF.